This T cell receptor (beta chain) was identified during a study of CD8 T cells in Susac syndrome. With random hexamers, roughly 0.5 to 1 ug RNA was reverse transcribed. TCRdb re-called the immunoSEQ multiplex PCR reads through MiXCR, storing one row per CDR3 protein. The sample includes around 160,000 distinct CDR3 sequences, more than 90% seen only once; the top ten take around 0.14%. Trimming left V 0 bases short and J 1 base short, with 4 bases between. The CDR3 sequence is 13 residues long. The germline V gene has CDR1 SGDLS and CDR2 YYNGEE. The chain uses TRBV9 and TRBJ1-1, with unresolved D. The sequencing sample was made of CD4+ T cells from PBMCs. The clonotype originates from a human donor in good health. CDR3 in amino acids: CASSVAQNTEAFF. As DNA, the CDR3 is TGTGCCAGCAGCGTAGCCCAGAACACTGAAGCTTTCTTT.